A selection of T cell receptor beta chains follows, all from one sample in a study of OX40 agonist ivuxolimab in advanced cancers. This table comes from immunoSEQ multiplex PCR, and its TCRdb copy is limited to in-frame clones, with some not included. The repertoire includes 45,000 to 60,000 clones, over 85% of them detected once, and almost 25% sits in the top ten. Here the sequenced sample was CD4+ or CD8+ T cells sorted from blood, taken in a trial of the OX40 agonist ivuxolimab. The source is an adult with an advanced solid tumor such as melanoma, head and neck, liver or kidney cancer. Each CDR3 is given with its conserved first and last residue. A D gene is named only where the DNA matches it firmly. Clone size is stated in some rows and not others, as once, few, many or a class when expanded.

CDR3aa: CASSPPGTVEKLFF; CDR3nt: TGTGCCAGCTCACCCCCGGGGACAGTCGAAAAACTGTTTTTT; len: 14; d_gene: TRBD1; v_gene: TRBV18; j_gene: TRBJ1-4; abundance: -
CDR3aa: CASSVSRGARDTEAFF; CDR3nt: TGTGCCAGTAGTGTCTCTAGAGGGGCGCGTGACACTGAAGCTTTCTTT; len: 16; d_gene: -; v_gene: TRBV19; j_gene: TRBJ1-1; abundance: -
CDR3aa: CASNGPGTDYGYTF; CDR3nt: TGTGCCAGTAACGGACCCGGGACGGACTATGGCTACACCTTC; len: 14; d_gene: -; v_gene: TRBV19; j_gene: TRBJ1-2; abundance: once
CDR3aa: CASGLAGDYEQFF; CDR3nt: TGTGCCAGCGGACTAGCGGGAGACTATGAGCAGTTCTTC; len: 13; d_gene: TRBD2; v_gene: TRBV27; j_gene: TRBJ2-1; abundance: -
CDR3aa: CASSQRQVSRLTQYF; CDR3nt: TGTGCCAGCAGCCAAAGACAGGTGTCACGTTTGACCCAGTACTTC; len: 15; d_gene: -; v_gene: TRBV14; j_gene: TRBJ2-5; abundance: once
CDR3aa: CASSFGWDTGELFF; CDR3nt: TGTGCCAGCAGCTTCGGATGGGACACCGGGGAGCTGTTTTTT; len: 14; d_gene: -; v_gene: TRBV7-3; j_gene: TRBJ2-2; abundance: -
CDR3aa: CAISDYRDGYTF; CDR3nt: TGTGCCATCAGTGACTACAGGGATGGCTACACCTTC; len: 12; d_gene: -; v_gene: TRBV10-3; j_gene: TRBJ1-2; abundance: -
CDR3aa: CASSYSNAYEQYF; CDR3nt: TGTGCCAGCAGTTACTCAAACGCCTACGAGCAGTACTTC; len: 13; d_gene: -; v_gene: TRBV6-5; j_gene: TRBJ2-7; abundance: -
CDR3aa: CASTLGLAGVSDTQYF; CDR3nt: TGTGCCAGCACCCTGGGCCTAGCGGGAGTTTCAGATACGCAGTATTTT; len: 16; d_gene: TRBD2; v_gene: TRBV7-8; j_gene: TRBJ2-3; abundance: -
CDR3aa: CASSLGRQGGGYTF; CDR3nt: TGTGCCAGCAGCTTAGGAAGACAGGGTGGCGGCTACACCTTC; len: 14; d_gene: TRBD1; v_gene: TRBV7-9; j_gene: TRBJ1-2; abundance: -
CDR3aa: CAISESGAEAFF; CDR3nt: TGTGCCATCAGTGAGTCTGGGGCTGAAGCTTTCTTT; len: 12; d_gene: -; v_gene: TRBV10-3; j_gene: TRBJ1-1; abundance: -
CDR3aa: CASSDRLAGVTYNEQFF; CDR3nt: TGTGCCAGCAGCGATCGACTAGCGGGAGTAACCTACAATGAGCAGTTCTTC; len: 17; d_gene: TRBD2; v_gene: TRBV7-2; j_gene: TRBJ2-1; abundance: -
CDR3aa: CASSLSGNTEAFF; CDR3nt: TGTGCCAGCAGCTTATCAGGGAACACTGAAGCTTTCTTT; len: 13; d_gene: -; v_gene: TRBV11-2; j_gene: TRBJ1-1; abundance: -
CDR3aa: CASSLDAGDQPQHF; CDR3nt: TGCGCCAGCAGCTTGGATGCCGGAGATCAGCCCCAGCATTTT; len: 14; d_gene: -; v_gene: TRBV5-1; j_gene: TRBJ1-5; abundance: -
CDR3aa: CASKVGLAPPDRDTEAFF; CDR3nt: TGTGCCAGCAAGGTTGGGCTGGCCCCGCCGGACAGGGACACTGAAGCTTTCTTT; len: 18; d_gene: TRBD1; v_gene: TRBV27; j_gene: TRBJ1-1; abundance: -
CDR3aa: CASSGVAGVMETQYF; CDR3nt: TGTGCCAGCAGCGGAGTAGCGGGAGTAATGGAGACCCAGTACTTC; len: 15; d_gene: TRBD2; v_gene: TRBV9; j_gene: TRBJ2-5; abundance: few
CDR3aa: CATRMEGGLLMNTEAFF; CDR3nt: TGTGCCACCAGGATGGAGGGGGGTCTTTTAATGAACACTGAAGCTTTCTTT; len: 17; d_gene: -; v_gene: TRBV15; j_gene: TRBJ1-1; abundance: few
CDR3aa: CASSPDTVSQPQHF; CDR3nt: TGTGCCAGCAGTCCCGACACGGTTAGTCAGCCCCAGCATTTT; len: 14; d_gene: -; v_gene: TRBV28; j_gene: TRBJ1-5; abundance: -
CDR3aa: CASSLSVQPYEQYF; CDR3nt: TGTGCCAGCAGTTTAAGTGTACAGCCCTACGAGCAGTACTTC; len: 14; d_gene: -; v_gene: TRBV28; j_gene: TRBJ2-7; abundance: -
CDR3aa: CASILSGSSYEQYF; CDR3nt: TGTGCCAGCATATTAAGCGGGAGCTCCTACGAGCAGTACTTC; len: 14; d_gene: TRBD2; v_gene: TRBV28; j_gene: TRBJ2-7; abundance: -
CDR3aa: CASSPEAGAYNEQFF; CDR3nt: TGCGCCAGCAGCCCAGAGGCGGGGGCTTACAATGAGCAGTTCTTC; len: 15; d_gene: -; v_gene: TRBV4-3; j_gene: TRBJ2-1; abundance: -
CDR3aa: CASSLLLAGAYNEQFF; CDR3nt: TGTGCCAGCAGCTTACTCCTAGCGGGGGCCTACAATGAGCAGTTCTTC; len: 16; d_gene: TRBD2; v_gene: TRBV7-9; j_gene: TRBJ2-1; abundance: -
CDR3aa: CASSVAQGTNTGELFF; CDR3nt: TGTGCCAGCAGCGTAGCCCAGGGCACGAACACCGGGGAGCTGTTTTTT; len: 16; d_gene: -; v_gene: TRBV9; j_gene: TRBJ2-2; abundance: -
CDR3aa: CASTGMNTEAFF; CDR3nt: TGTGCCAGCACAGGAATGAACACTGAAGCTTTCTTT; len: 12; d_gene: -; v_gene: TRBV28; j_gene: TRBJ1-1; abundance: -
CDR3aa: CASSYSAETQYF; CDR3nt: TGTGCCAGCAGCTATTCAGCGGAGACCCAGTACTTC; len: 12; d_gene: -; v_gene: TRBV7-9; j_gene: TRBJ2-5; abundance: -
CDR3aa: CASSLVAGGYSSYNEQFF; CDR3nt: TGTGCCAGCAGCTTAGTAGCGGGAGGGTATAGCTCCTACAATGAGCAGTTCTTC; len: 18; d_gene: TRBD2; v_gene: TRBV11-2; j_gene: TRBJ2-1; abundance: -
CDR3aa: CASSPGVSYEQYF; CDR3nt: TGTGCCAGCAGCCCAGGGGTCTCCTACGAGCAGTACTTC; len: 13; d_gene: -; v_gene: TRBV9; j_gene: TRBJ2-7; abundance: -
CDR3aa: CASSLALDESEAFF; CDR3nt: TGTGCCAGCAGCTTGGCCCTAGACGAATCCGAAGCTTTCTTT; len: 14; d_gene: -; v_gene: TRBV5-6; j_gene: TRBJ1-1; abundance: once
CDR3aa: CASSLVSEKEKLFF; CDR3nt: TGTGCCAGCAGCTTAGTCTCAGAAAAGGAAAAACTGTTTTTT; len: 14; d_gene: -; v_gene: TRBV7-6; j_gene: TRBJ1-4; abundance: -
CDR3aa: CASSIRALAGEYNEQFF; CDR3nt: TGTGCCAGTAGTATACGGGCACTAGCGGGAGAGTACAATGAGCAGTTCTTC; len: 17; d_gene: TRBD2; v_gene: TRBV19; j_gene: TRBJ2-1; abundance: -
CDR3aa: CASSFTGSYNEQFF; CDR3nt: TGTGCCAGCAGTTTCACGGGTTCCTACAATGAGCAGTTCTTC; len: 14; d_gene: -; v_gene: TRBV28; j_gene: TRBJ2-1; abundance: -
CDR3aa: CASSWARGGEETQYF; CDR3nt: TGTGCCAGCAGTTGGGCCAGAGGGGGTGAAGAGACCCAGTACTTC; len: 15; d_gene: -; v_gene: TRBV7-2; j_gene: TRBJ2-5; abundance: -
CDR3aa: CASSPREGANSYNEQFF; CDR3nt: TGTGCTAGCAGCCCGAGGGAGGGGGCTAACTCCTACAATGAGCAGTTCTTC; len: 17; d_gene: -; v_gene: TRBV7-7; j_gene: TRBJ2-1; abundance: once
CDR3aa: CASSLGETQYF; CDR3nt: TGTGCCAGCAGCTTAGGCGAGACCCAGTACTTC; len: 11; d_gene: -; v_gene: TRBV11-2; j_gene: TRBJ2-5; abundance: -
CDR3aa: CASSLTGTGEQYF; CDR3nt: TGTGCCAGCAGCCTAACAGGGACGGGCGAGCAGTACTTC; len: 13; d_gene: -; v_gene: TRBV6-5; j_gene: TRBJ2-7; abundance: -
CDR3aa: CAISAKGVTDTQYF; CDR3nt: TGTGCCATCAGTGCTAAGGGGGTAACAGATACGCAGTATTTT; len: 14; d_gene: -; v_gene: TRBV10-3; j_gene: TRBJ2-3; abundance: -
CDR3aa: CASSKRQATYSNQPQHF; CDR3nt: TGTGCCAGTAGTAAGCGGCAGGCTACATATAGCAATCAGCCCCAGCATTTT; len: 17; d_gene: -; v_gene: TRBV19; j_gene: TRBJ1-5; abundance: once
CDR3aa: CASSPTGLGEQFF; CDR3nt: TGTGCCAGCAGTCCCACAGGGTTGGGTGAGCAGTTCTTC; len: 13; d_gene: -; v_gene: TRBV27; j_gene: TRBJ2-1; abundance: -
CDR3aa: CASSPGSMGGADTQYF; CDR3nt: TGTGCCAGCAGCCCCGGGTCTATGGGAGGCGCGGATACGCAGTATTTT; len: 16; d_gene: -; v_gene: TRBV7-9; j_gene: TRBJ2-3; abundance: -
CDR3aa: CASSKGLAPYEQYF; CDR3nt: TGTGCCAGCAGTAAGGGACTAGCTCCCTACGAGCAGTACTTC; len: 14; d_gene: TRBD2; v_gene: TRBV28; j_gene: TRBJ2-7; abundance: -
CDR3aa: CASSLARGVGKETQYF; CDR3nt: TGTGCCAGCAGCTTAGCGCGAGGGGTCGGCAAAGAGACCCAGTACTTC; len: 16; d_gene: -; v_gene: TRBV7-9; j_gene: TRBJ2-5; abundance: -